The clone carrying this T cell receptor beta chain has just one count. Repertoires were generated with immunoSEQ multiplex PCR, while TCRdb's copy carries only in-frame clones and drops some. The sample includes 30,000 to 50,000 clones, approximately 90% of them seen just once. There are 15 residues in the CDR3. V gave up 0 bases and J gave up 4 bases; unmatched junction bases: 4. Germline V gene data show CDR1 as SGDLS and CDR2 as YYNGEE. The data derive from a study of PD-L1 blockade in urothelial cancer. Across the study: Patients initiated atezolizumab in 2014 at 1,200 mg intravenously every 3 weeks. The study recovered a median of roughly 150,000 T cells per blood sample.

The rearrangement uses TRBV9 and TRBJ2-1, with TRBD1 identical over 7 bases. The source material was PBMCs, sampled around atezolizumab (anti-PD-L1) treatment. The receptor comes from a man between 60 and 75 years old with urothelial cancer. In DNA, the CDR3 is TGTGCCAGCAGCGTAGAGGGGGCGAGTTACAATGAGCAGTTCTTC. Translating it yields CASSVEGASYNEQFF.